This TCR beta chain was retrieved from a study of Ad26.COV2.S vaccination and SARS-CoV-2 variants. Method: immunoSEQ multiplex PCR; TCRdb's copy keeps in-frame clones and lacks some. The repertoire holds roughly 320,000 clones, with 70% to 90% as singletons. The treatment is: approximately 18 received Ad26.COV2.S at low or high dose, single or two shots; a few received placebo; per-sample allocation not given. Day 63 after the first vaccine or placebo injection was the time point for sampling. The V gene lost 5 bases and the J gene lost 4 bases, with 12 bases spanning the gap. Germline V lookup: CDR1 LNHDA, CDR2 SQIVND (reference sequence). The CDR3 is 13 amino acids.

The sample in question was peripheral blood, obtained in a trial of Ad26.COV2.S vaccine versus placebo. The origin of this receptor is a person between 18 and 65 years old who received the Ad26.COV2.S COVID-19 vaccine or a placebo. The V and J genes are TRBV19 and TRBJ2-7; D may correspond to TRBD1 or TRBD2 (5 bases each). CDR3 sequence reads: CASSPEWGYEQYF. In DNA, the CDR3 is TGTGCCAGTAGTCCCGAATGGGGGTACGAGCAGTACTTC.